One T cell receptor (beta chain) is described in this entry. Its antigen is unknown. This specimen comes from a study of cytomegalovirus exposure and HLA in healthy donors. Broader study findings: In an earlier analysis, in under 700 donors, most V segments appeared productive either ~87% or ~30% of the time. Highly shared sequence variants in one cluster were likely a sequencing artifact.

With 4 bases removed from V and 0 bases from J, the gap between germline ends came to 6 bases. Per germline, CDR1 LGHNA and CDR2 YNFKEQ. This CDR3 region has 13 residues. This PCR relied on a set of 60 Vbeta primers and 13 Jbeta primers. The method was immunoSEQ multiplex PCR; TCRdb's version includes in-frame clones alone and lacks a portion of them. This sample carries roughly 180,000 clones, around 80% of them seen once, and the ten largest clones take under 5%. The sequencing sample was made of PBMCs. The genes are TRBV4-2 and TRBJ1-2; D not resolved. This TCR came from a woman aged 45-59 years in good health and CMV-seropositive. CDR3 region: CASSRAANYGYTF. CDR3 nucleotide sequence: TGTGCCAGCAGCCGGGCAGCTAACTATGGCTACACCTTC.